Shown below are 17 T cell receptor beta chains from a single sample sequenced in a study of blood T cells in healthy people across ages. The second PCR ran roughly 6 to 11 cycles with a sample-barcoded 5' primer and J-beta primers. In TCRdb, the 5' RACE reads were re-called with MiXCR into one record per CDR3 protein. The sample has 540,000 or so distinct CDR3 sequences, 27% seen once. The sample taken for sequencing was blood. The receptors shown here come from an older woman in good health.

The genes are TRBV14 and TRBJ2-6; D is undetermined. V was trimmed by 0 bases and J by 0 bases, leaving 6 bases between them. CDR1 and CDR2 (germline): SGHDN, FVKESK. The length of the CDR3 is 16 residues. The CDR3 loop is CASSQDHGSGANVLTF. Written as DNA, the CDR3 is TGTGCCAGCAGCCAAGATCACGGCTCTGGGGCCAACGTCCTGACTTTC.

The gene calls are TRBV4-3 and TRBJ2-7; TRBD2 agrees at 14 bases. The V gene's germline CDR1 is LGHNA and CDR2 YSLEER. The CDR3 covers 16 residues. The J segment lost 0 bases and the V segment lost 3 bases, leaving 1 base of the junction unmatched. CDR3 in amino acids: CASSQGTSGGSYEQYF. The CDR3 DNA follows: TGCGCCAGCAGCCAGGGGACTAGCGGGGGCTCCTACGAGCAGTACTTC.

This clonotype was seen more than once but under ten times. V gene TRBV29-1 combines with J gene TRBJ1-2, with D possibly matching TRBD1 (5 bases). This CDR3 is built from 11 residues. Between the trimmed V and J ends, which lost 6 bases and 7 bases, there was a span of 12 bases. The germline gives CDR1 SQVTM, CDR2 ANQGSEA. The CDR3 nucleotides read TGCAGCGTCCCGGGGGAGGTTGGCTACACCTTC. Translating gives CSVPGEVGYTF.

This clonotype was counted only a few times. The CDR3 is CSVGYTGELFF. For the CDR3, the DNA is TGCAGCGTTGGTTACACCGGGGAGCTGTTTTTT. The V call is TRBV29-1, the J call TRBJ2-2; D remains unclear. Germline V gene sequence: CDR1 SQVTM, CDR2 ANQGSEA. The V end was cut by 4 bases, the J end by 3 bases, with 3 bases between. CDR3 length: 11 amino acids.

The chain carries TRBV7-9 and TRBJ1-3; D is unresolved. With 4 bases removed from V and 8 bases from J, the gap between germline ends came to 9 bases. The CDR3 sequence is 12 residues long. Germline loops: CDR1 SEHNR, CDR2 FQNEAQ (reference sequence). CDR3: CASSSARDTIYF. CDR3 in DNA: TGTGCCAGCAGCTCCGCAAGGGACACCATATATTTT.

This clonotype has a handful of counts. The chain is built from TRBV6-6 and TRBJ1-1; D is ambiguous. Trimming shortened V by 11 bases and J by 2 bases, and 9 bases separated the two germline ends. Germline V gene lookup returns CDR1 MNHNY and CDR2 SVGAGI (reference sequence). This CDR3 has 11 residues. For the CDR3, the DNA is TGTGCCGCCCGGGGAAACACTGAAGCTTTCTTT. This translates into CAARGNTEAFF.

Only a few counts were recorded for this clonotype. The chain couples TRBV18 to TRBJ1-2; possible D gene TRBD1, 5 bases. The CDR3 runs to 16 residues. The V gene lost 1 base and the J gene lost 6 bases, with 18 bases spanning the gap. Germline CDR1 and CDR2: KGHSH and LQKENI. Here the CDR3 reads CASSPQYGPPRDGYTF. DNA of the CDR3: TGTGCCAGCTCACCACAATACGGGCCACCCAGGGATGGCTACACCTTC.

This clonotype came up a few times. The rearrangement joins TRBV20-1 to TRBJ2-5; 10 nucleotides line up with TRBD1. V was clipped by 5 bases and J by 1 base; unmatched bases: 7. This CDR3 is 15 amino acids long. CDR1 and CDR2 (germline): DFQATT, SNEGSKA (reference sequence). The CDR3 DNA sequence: TGCAGTGCTGAAAGACAGGGGGCATTCCAAGAGACCCAGTACTTC. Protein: CSAERQGAFQETQYF.

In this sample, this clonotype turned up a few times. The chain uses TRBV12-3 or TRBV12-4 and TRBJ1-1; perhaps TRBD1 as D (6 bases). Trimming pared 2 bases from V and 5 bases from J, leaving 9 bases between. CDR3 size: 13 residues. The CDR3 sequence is CASSLFQGTEAFF. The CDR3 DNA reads TGTGCCAGCAGTTTATTTCAGGGGACTGAAGCTTTCTTT.

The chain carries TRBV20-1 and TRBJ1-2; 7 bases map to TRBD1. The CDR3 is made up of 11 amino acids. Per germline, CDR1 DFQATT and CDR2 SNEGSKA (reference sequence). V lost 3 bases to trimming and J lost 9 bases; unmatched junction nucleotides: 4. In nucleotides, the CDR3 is TGCAGTGCTAGCCGGGACAGACGCTACACCTTC. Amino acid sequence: CSASRDRRYTF.

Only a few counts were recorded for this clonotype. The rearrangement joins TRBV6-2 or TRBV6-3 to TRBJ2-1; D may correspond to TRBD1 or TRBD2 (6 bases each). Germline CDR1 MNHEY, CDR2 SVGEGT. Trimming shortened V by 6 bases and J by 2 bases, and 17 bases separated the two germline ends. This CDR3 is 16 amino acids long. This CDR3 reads CASSQGGTYAYNEQFF. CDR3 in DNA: TGTGCCAGCAGCCAAGGGGGGACTTACGCCTACAATGAGCAGTTCTTC.

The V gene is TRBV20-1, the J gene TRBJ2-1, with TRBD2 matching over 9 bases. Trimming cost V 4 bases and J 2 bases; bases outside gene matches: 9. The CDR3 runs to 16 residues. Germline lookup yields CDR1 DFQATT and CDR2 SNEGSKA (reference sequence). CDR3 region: CSAKEGAGGTYNEQFF. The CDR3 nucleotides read TGCAGTGCTAAGGAAGGAGCGGGGGGTACCTACAATGAGCAGTTCTTC.

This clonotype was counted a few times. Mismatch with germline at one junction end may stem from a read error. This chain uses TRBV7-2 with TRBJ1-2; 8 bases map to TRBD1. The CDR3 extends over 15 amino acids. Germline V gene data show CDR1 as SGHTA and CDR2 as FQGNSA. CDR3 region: CASTSGQGANYGYTF. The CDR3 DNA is TGTGCCAGCACCTCCGGGCAGGGGGCTAATTATGGCTACACCTTC. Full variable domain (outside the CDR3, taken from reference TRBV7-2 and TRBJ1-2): GAGVSQSPSNKVTEKGKDVELRCDPISGHTALYWYRQSLGQGLEFLIYFQGNSAPDKSGLPSDRFSAERTGGSVSTLTIQRTQQEDSAVYLCASTSGQGANYGYTFGSGTRLTVV.

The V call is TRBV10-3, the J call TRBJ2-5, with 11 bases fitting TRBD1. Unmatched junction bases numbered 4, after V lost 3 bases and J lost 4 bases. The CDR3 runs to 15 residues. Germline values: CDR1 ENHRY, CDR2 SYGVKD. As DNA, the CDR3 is TGTGCCATCAGTGACTGGACAGGGGGCGGAGAGACCCAGTACTTC. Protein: CAISDWTGGGETQYF.

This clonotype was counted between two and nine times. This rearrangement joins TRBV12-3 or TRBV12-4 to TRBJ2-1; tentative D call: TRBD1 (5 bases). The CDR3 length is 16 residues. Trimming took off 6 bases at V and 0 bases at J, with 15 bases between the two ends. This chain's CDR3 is CASSQGLGASYNEQFF. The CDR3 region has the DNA TGTGCCAGCAGCCAGGGTCTGGGCGCCTCCTACAATGAGCAGTTCTTC.

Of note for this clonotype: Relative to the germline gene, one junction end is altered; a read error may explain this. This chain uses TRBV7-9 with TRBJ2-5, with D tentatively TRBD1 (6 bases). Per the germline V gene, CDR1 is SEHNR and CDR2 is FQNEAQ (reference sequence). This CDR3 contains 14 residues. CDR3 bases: TGTGACAGCAGCTTATGGGCAGGGGAAGAGACCCAGTACTTC. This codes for CDSSLWAGEETQYF.

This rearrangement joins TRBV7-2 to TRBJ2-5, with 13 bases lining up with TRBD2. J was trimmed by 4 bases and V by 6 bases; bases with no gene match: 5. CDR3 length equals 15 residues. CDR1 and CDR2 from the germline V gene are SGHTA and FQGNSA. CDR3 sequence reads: CASSETSGGRETQYF. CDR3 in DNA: TGTGCCAGCAGTGAGACTAGCGGGGGGCGAGAGACCCAGTACTTC. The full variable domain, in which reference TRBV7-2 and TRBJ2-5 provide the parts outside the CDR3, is GAGVSQSPSNKVTEKGKDVELRCDPISGHTALYWYRQSLGQGLEFLIYFQGNSAPDKSGLPSDRFSAERTGGSVSTLTIQRTQQEDSAVYLCASSETSGGRETQYFGPGTRLLVL.